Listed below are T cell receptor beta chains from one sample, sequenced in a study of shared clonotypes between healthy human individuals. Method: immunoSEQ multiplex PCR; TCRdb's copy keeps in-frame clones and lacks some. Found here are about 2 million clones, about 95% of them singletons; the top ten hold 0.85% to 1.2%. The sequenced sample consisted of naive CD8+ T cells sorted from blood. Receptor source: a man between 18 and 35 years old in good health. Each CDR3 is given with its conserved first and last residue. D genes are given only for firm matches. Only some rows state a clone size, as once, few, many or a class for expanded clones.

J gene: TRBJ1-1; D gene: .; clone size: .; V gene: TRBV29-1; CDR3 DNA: TGCAGCTTCGGCTACACTGAAGCTTTCTTT; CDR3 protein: CSFGYTEAFF
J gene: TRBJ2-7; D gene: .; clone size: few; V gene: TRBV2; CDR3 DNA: TGTGCCAGCAGTGAGTCTGGAATCCACTCCTACGAGCAGTACTTC; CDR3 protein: CASSESGIHSYEQYF
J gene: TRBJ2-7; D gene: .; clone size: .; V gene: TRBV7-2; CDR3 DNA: TGTGCCAGCAGCCCGGACGGGTACGAGCAGTACTTC; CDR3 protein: CASSPDGYEQYF
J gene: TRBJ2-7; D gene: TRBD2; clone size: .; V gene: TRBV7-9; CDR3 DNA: TGTGCCAGCAGCTTAGGCGGGTCCGGGGGGTACGAGCAGTACTTC; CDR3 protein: CASSLGGSGGYEQYF
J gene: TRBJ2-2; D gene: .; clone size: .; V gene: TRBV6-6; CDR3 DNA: TGTGCCAGCAGTTTCTCACTACCAAGGAACACCGGGGAGCTGTTTTTT; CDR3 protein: CASSFSLPRNTGELFF
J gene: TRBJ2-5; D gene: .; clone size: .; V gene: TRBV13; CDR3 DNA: TGTGCCAGCAGTGACGGAACCCAAGGGGAGACCCAGTACTTC; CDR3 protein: CASSDGTQGETQYF
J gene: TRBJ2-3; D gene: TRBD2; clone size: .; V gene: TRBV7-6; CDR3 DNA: TGTGCCAGCAGCTTGAGCGGGAGTCAGGGAGATACGCAGTATTTT; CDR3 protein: CASSLSGSQGDTQYF
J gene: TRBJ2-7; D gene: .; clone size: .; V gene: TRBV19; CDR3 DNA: TGTGCCAGTAGTATAGATTTGGGGGGAGAAAAAGACGAGCAGTACTTC; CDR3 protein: CASSIDLGGEKDEQYF
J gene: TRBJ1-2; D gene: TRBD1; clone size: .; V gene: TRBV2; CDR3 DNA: TGTGCCAGCAGACCCCCAACAGGGGGCGATAGCTATGGCTACACCTTC; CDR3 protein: CASRPPTGGDSYGYTF
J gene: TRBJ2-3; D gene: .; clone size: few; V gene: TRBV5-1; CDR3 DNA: TGCGCCAGCAGCTTGGACACAGATACGCAGTATTTT; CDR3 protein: CASSLDTDTQYF
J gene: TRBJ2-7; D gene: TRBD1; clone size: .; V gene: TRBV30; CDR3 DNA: TGTGCCTGGGACAGGGCGGTCAACGAGCAGTACTTC; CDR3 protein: CAWDRAVNEQYF
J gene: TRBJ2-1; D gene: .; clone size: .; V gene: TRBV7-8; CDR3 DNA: TGTGCCAGCAGCCGGAGCTCCTACAATGAGCAGTTCTTC; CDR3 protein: CASSRSSYNEQFF
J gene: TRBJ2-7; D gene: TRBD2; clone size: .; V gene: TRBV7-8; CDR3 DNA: TGTGCCAGCAGGCTTGGGAGGGACTCCCGCCCAACCTACGAGCAGTACTTC; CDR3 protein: CASRLGRDSRPTYEQYF
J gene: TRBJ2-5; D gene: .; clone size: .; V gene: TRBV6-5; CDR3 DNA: TGTGCCACCTCTAGCATGGTTCGAGAGACCCAGTACTTC; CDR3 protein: CATSSMVRETQYF
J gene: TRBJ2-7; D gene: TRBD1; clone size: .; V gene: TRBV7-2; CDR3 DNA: TGTGCCGGAGGACAGGGGGCCTCCTACGAGCAGTACTTC; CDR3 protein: CAGGQGASYEQYF
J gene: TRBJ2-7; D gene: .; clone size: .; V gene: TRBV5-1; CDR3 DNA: TGCGCCAGCAGCTTGGCTCGGGGTGTCTACGAGCAGTACTTC; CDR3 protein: CASSLARGVYEQYF
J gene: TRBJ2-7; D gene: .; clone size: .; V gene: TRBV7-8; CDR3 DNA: TGTGCCAGCAGCCGGGACTCTTCCTACGAGCAGTACTTC; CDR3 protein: CASSRDSSYEQYF
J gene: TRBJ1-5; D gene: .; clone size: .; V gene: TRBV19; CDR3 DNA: TGTGCCAGTAGTATTCAGGGGTATAGCAATCAGCCCCAGCATTTT; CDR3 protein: CASSIQGYSNQPQHF
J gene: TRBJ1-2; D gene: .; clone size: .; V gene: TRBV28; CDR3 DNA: TGTGCCAGCAGTTTCGGGCAGGGTGATGGCTACACCTTC; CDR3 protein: CASSFGQGDGYTF
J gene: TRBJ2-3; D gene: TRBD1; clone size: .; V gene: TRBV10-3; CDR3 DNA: TGTGCCATCAGTGAGGACAGGGGGACGACAGATACGCAGTATTTT; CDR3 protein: CAISEDRGTTDTQYF
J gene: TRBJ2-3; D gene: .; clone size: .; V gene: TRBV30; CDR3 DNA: TGTGCCTGGAGCTTCGGGGGTAGCACAGATACGCAGTATTTT; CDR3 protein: CAWSFGGSTDTQYF
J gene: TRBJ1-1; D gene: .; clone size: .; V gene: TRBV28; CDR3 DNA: TGTGCCAGCAGTTTATACGACTTTTCGAACACTGAAGCTTTCTTT; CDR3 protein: CASSLYDFSNTEAFF
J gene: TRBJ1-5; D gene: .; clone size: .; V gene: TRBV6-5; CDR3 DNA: TGTGCCAGCAGTTACTCATGGGATCAGCCCCAGCATTTT; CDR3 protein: CASSYSWDQPQHF
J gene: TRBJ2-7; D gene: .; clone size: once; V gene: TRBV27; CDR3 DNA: TGTGCCAGCGGCCCTGGCTCCTACGAGCAGTACTTC; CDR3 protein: CASGPGSYEQYF
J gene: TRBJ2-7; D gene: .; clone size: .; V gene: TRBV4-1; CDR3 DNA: TGCGCCAGCAGCCACACCGGGGATTCAACCTACGAGCAGTACTTC; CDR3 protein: CASSHTGDSTYEQYF
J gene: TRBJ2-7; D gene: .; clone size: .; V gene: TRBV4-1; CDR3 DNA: TGCGCCAGCAGCTCGAACCCAGCGGGCTACGAGCAGTACTTC; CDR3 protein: CASSSNPAGYEQYF
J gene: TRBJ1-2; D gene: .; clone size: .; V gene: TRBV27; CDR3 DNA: TGTGCCAGCAGCCTTGGAGGGCCCTATGGCTACACCTTC; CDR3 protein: CASSLGGPYGYTF
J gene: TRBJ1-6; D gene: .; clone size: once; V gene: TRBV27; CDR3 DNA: TGTGCCAGCAGTTTTTCGGGAAAAGGCCCCTATAATTCACCCCTCCACTTT; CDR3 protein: CASSFSGKGPYNSPLHF
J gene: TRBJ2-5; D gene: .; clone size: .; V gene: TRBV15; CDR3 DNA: TGTGCCACCAGAGCTGTAGGGGGAGGTCTGGAAGAGACCCAGTACTTC; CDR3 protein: CATRAVGGGLEETQYF
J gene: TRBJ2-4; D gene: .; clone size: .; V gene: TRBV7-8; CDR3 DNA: TGTGCCAGCAGCTTAGGGACGGGGCAGGACATTCAGTACTTC; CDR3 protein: CASSLGTGQDIQYF
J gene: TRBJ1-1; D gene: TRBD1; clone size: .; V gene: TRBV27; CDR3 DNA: TGTGCCAGCAGTTACAGACAGGGTGGGGGCACTGAAGCTTTCTTT; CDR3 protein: CASSYRQGGGTEAFF
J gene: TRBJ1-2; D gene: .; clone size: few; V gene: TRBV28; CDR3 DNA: TGTGCCAGCACCCCAGGGTTGGGCTATGGCTACACCTTC; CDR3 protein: CASTPGLGYGYTF
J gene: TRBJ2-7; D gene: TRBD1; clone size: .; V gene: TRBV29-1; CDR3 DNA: TGCAGCGTTGCTCAGGGGGACGACTACGAGCAGTACTTC; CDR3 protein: CSVAQGDDYEQYF
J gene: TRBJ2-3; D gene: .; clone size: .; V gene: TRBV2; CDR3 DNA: TGTGCCAGCAGCCTCGCCTCCTCCCCGGCCTCCACAGATACGCAGTATTTT; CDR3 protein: CASSLASSPASTDTQYF
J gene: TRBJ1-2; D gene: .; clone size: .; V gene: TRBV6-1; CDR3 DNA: TGTGCCAGCAGTGATGAGGAGGGTAACTATGGCTACACCTTC; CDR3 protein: CASSDEEGNYGYTF
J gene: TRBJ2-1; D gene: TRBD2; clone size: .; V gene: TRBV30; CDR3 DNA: TGTGCCTCTGAGCGGGGTTCCTACAATGAGCAGTTCTTC; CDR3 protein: CASERGSYNEQFF
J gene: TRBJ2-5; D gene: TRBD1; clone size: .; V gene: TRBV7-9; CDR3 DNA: TGTGCCAGCAGCTTAATTACAGGGGGCACACAAGAGACCCAGTACTTC; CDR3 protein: CASSLITGGTQETQYF
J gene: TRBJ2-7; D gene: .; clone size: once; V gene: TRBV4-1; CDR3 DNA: TGCGCCAGCAGCCCCCTTGGCCACAGGGCGGGGAACGAGCAGTACTTC; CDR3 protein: CASSPLGHRAGNEQYF
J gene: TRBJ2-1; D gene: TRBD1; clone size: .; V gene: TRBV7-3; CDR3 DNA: TGTGCCAGCGGACAGGGCTACGACAATGAGCAGTTCTTC; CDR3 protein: CASGQGYDNEQFF
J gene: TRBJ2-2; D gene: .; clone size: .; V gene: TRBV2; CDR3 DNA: TGTGCCAGCAGTGACCCCAGTAGTCACACCGGGGAGCTGTTTTTT; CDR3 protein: CASSDPSSHTGELFF
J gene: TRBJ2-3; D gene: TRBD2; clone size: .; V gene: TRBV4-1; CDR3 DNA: TGCGCCAGCAGCCAAGTAGTGGGAGGGGAAGGCAACACAGATACGCAGTATTTT; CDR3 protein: CASSQVVGGEGNTDTQYF
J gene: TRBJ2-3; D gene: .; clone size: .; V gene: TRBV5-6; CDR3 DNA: TGTGCCAGCAGCTTGATAACGGGGGTATGGAGGATAGATACGCAGTATTTT; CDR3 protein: CASSLITGVWRIDTQYF
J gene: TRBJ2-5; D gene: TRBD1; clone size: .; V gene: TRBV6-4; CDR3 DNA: TGTGCCAGCAGTGACCTAAGGACAGGGAACCAAGAGACCCAGTACTTC; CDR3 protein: CASSDLRTGNQETQYF
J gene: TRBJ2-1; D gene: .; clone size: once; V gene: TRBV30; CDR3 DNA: TGTGCCTGGAGTGTACCGATAAATGAGCAGTTCTTC; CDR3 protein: CAWSVPINEQFF
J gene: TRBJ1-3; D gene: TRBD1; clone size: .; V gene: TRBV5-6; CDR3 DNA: TGTGCCAGCAGCTTGGAGGGACAGGGCCTCTCTGGAAACACCATATATTTT; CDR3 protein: CASSLEGQGLSGNTIYF
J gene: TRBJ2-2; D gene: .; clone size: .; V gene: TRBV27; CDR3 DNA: TGTGCCACCCGAAGGAGAGCTGGCGGGGAGCTGTTTTTT; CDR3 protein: CATRRRAGGELFF
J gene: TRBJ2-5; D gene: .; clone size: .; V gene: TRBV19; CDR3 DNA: TGTGCCAGTAGTCCGAGTCAAGAGACCCAGTACTTC; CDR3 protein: CASSPSQETQYF
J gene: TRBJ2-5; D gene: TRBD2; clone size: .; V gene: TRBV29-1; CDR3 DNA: TGCAGCGTTGAAACCCCCACTAGCGGGGGGCCTTATTACCAAGAGACCCAGTACTTC; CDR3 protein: CSVETPTSGGPYYQETQYF
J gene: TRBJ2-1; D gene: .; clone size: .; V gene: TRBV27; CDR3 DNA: TGTGCCAGCAGTCCCGCTGAAGAAGGCTACAATGAGCAGTTCTTC; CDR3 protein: CASSPAEEGYNEQFF
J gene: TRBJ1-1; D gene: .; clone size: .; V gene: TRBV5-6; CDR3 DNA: TGTGCCAGCAGCTTGTTATCAGGGTATGAAGCTTTCTTT; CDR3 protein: CASSLLSGYEAFF
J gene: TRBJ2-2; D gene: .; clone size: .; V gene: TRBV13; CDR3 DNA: TGTGCCAGCAGTACAGGCCCCGGGGAGCTGTTTTTT; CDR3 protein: CASSTGPGELFF
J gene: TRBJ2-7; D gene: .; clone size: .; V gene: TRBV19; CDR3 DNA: TGTGCCAGTAGTATGATGCGATCCCACGAGCAGTACTTC; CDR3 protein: CASSMMRSHEQYF
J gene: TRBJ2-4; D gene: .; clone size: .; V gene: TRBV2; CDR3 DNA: TGTGCCAGCAGTACGACAGGTCCTGGCGACATTCAGTACTTC; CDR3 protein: CASSTTGPGDIQYF